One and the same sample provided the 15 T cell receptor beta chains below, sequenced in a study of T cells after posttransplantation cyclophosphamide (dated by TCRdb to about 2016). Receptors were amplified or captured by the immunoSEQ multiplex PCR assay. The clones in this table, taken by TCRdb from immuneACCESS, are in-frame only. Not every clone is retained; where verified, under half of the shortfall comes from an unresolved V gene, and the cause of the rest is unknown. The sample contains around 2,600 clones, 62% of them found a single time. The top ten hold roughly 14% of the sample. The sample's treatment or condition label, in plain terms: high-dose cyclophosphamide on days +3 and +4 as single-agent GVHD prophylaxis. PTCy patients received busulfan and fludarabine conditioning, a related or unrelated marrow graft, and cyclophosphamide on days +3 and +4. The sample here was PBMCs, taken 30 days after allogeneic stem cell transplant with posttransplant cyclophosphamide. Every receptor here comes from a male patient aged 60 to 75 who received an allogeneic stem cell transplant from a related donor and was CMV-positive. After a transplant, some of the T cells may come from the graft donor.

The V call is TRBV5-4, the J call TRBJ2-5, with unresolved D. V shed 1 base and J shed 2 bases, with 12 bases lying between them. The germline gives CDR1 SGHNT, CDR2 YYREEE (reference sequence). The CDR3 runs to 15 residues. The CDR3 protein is CASSLYGGRQETQYF. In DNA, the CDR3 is TGTGCCAGCAGCTTGTACGGCGGCAGACAAGAGACCCAGTACTTC. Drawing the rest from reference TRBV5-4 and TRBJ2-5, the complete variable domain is ETGVTQSPTHLIKTRGQQVTLRCSSQSGHNTVSWYQQALGQGPQFIFQYYREEENGRGNFPPRFSGLQFPNYSSELNVNALELDDSALYLCASSLYGGRQETQYFGPGTRLLVL.

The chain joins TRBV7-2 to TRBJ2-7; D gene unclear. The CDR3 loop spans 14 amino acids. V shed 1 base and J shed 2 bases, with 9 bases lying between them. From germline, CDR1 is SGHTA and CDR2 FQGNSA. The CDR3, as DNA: TGTGCCAGCAGCTTAGTGGCAGGCCCCTACGAGCAGTACTTC. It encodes CASSLVAGPYEQYF. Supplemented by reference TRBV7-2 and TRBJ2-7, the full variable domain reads GAGVSQSPSNKVTEKGKDVELRCDPISGHTALYWYRQSLGQGLEFLIYFQGNSAPDKSGLPSDRFSAERTGGSVSTLTIQRTQQEDSAVYLCASSLVAGPYEQYFGPGTRLTVT.

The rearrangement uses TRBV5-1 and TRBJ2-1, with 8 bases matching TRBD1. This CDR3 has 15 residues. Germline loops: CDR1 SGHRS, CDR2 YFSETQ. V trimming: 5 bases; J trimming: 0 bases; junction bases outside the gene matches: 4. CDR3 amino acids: CASRRQGISYNEQFF. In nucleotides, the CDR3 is TGCGCCAGCAGGCGACAGGGGATCTCCTACAATGAGCAGTTCTTC.

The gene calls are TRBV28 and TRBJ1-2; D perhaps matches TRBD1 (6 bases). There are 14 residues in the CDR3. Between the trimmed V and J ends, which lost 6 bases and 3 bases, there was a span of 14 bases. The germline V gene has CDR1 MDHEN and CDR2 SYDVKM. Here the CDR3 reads CASRFLDSYYGYTF. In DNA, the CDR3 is TGTGCCAGCAGATTCCTGGACAGCTACTATGGCTACACCTTC.

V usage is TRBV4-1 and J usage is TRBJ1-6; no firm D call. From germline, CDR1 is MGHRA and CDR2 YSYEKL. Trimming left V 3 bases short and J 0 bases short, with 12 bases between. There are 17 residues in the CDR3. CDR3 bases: TGCGCCAGCAGCCAGAATCCAGGTAGCTCCTATAATTCACCCCTCCACTTT. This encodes CASSQNPGSSYNSPLHF.

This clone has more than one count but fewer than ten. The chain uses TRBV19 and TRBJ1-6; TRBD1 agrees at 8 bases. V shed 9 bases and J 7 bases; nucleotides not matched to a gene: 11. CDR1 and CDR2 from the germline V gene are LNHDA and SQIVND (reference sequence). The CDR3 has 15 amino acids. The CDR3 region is CASAGQGWGNSPLHF. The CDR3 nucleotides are TGTGCCAGCGCCGGACAGGGATGGGGGAATTCACCCCTCCACTTT. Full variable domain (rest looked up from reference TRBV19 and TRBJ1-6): DGGITQSPKYLFRKEGQNVTLSCEQNLNHDAMYWYRQDPGQGLRLIYYSQIVNDFQKGDIAEGYSVSREKKESFPLTVTSAQKNPTAFYLCASAGQGWGNSPLHFGNGTRLTVT.

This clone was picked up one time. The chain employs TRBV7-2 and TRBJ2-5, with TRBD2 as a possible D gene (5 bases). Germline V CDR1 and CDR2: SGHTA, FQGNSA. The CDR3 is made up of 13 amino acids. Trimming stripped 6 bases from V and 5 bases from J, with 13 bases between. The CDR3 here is CASSLMGGETQYF. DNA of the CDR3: TGTGCCAGCAGTCTGATGGGCGGGGAGACCCAGTACTTC.

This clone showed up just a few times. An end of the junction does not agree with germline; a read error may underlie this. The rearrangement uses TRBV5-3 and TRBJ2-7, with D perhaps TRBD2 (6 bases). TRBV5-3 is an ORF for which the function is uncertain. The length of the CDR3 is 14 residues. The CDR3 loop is CASSLGGDTYEQYF. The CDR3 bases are TGTGCCAGCAGCTTGGGCGGGGATACCTACGAGCAGTACTTC.

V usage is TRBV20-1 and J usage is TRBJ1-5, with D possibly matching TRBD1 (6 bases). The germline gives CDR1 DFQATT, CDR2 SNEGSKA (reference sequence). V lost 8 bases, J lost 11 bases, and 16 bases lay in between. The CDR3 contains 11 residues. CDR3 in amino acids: CSWGGLETQHF. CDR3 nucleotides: TGCAGTTGGGGGGGGCTCGAAACCCAGCATTTT.

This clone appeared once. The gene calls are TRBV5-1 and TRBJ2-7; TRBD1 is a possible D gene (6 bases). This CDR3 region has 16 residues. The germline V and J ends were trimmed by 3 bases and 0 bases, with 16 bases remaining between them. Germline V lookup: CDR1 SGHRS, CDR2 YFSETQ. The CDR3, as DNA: TGCGCCAGCAGCTGGGGGAGACAGGCTCACTCCTACGAGCAGTACTTC. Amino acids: CASSWGRQAHSYEQYF.

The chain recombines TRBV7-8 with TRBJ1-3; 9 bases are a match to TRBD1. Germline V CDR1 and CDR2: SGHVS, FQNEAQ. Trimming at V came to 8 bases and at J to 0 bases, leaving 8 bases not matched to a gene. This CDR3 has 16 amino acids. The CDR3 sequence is CASGSGTGNSGNTIYF. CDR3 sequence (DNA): TGTGCCAGCGGATCCGGGACAGGGAACTCTGGAAACACCATATATTTT.

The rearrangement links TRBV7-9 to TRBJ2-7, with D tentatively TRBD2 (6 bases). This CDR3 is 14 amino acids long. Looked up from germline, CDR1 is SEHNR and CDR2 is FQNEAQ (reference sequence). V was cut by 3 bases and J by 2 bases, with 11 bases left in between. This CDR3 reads CASSLGGDTYEQYF. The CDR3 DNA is TGTGCCAGCAGCTTGGGCGGGGATACCTACGAGCAGTACTTC.

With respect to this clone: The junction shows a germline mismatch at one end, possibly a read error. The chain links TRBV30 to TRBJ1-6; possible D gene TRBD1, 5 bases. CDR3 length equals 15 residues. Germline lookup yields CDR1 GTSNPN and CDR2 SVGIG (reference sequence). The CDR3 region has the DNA TGTGCCTGGAGTGTAGGAACAGGTCGAAATTCCCCCCTCCACTTT. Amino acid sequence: CAWSVGTGRNSPLHF.

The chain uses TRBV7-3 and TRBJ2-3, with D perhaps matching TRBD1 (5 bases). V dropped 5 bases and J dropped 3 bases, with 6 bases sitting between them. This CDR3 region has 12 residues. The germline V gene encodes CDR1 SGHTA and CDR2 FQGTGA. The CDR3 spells CASSKGTDTQYF. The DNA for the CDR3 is TGTGCCAGCAGCAAGGGGACAGATACGCAGTATTTT. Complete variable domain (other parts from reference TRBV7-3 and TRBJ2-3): GAGVSQTPSNKVTEKGKYVELRCDPISGHTALYWYRQSLGQGPEFLIYFQGTGAADDSGLPNDRFFAVRPEGSVSTLKIQRTERGDSAVYLCASSKGTDTQYFGPGTRLTVL.

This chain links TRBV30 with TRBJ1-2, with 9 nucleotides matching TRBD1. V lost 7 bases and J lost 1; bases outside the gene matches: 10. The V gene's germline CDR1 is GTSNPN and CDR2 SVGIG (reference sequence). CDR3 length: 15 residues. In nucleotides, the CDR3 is TGTGCCTATTACCGGGACAGGGCCTTTAACTATGGCTACACCTTC. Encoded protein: CAYYRDRAFNYGYTF.